This TCR beta chain comes out of a study of CD8 T cells in ankylosing spondylitis. Study-level findings and limits: Disease-linked clones bore a CD8+ phenotype, appearing relatively rarely in peripheral blood. Significant enrichment of disease-linked clones was reportedly seen in matched ankylosing spondylitis synovial fluid. Roughly eight highly homologous variants made up a TCR beta motif that seemed to typify ankylosing spondylitis blood.

In this sample, this clonotype turned up a few times. The antigen is undetermined. The TCR beta libraries were generated through quantitative 5'-RACE incorporating molecular barcodes. MiXCR, applied by TCRdb to the 5' RACE reads, yields one record per CDR3 protein. The table includes more than 650,000 distinct CDR3 sequences, 12% detected once. V lost 5 bases, J lost 5 bases, and 6 bases stayed unmatched. This CDR3 is 15 amino acids long. Per the germline V gene, CDR1 is DFQATT and CDR2 is SNEGSKA (reference sequence). This clonotype was sampled from a male donor with ankylosing spondylitis. Sample: blood, either unsorted or a sorted T cell fraction (not recorded which). This sequence joins TRBV20-1 and TRBJ2-1, with TRBD2 matching 13 bases. CDR3 coding DNA: TGCAGTGCTTCCAGGACTAGCGGGAGAAACAATGAGCAGTTCTTC. Its translation: CSASRTSGRNNEQFF.